This T cell receptor beta chain originates from a study of Ad26.COV2.S vaccination and SARS-CoV-2 variants. Across the whole study: Donor got 5x10^10 or 1x10^11 viral particles of Ad26.COV2.S.

Losses at the gene ends were 5 bases for V and 9 bases for J; bases not matched to a gene: 9. The CDR3 consists of 15 residues. Germline V gene data show CDR1 as KGHDR and CDR2 as SFDVKD. Stated treatment: around 19 received Ad26.COV2.S at low or high dose, single or two shots; about 5 received placebo; per-sample allocation not given. Samples analyzed were those drawn on day 63 after the first vaccine or placebo injection. Assay used: immunoSEQ multiplex PCR; TCRdb lists only in-frame clones, some missing. Here the sample spans fewer than 400,000 clones, approximately 86% being singletons. This TCR was sampled from a person between 18 and 65 years old who received the Ad26.COV2.S COVID-19 vaccine or a placebo. V and J are TRBV24-1 and TRBJ2-1; 10 nucleotides match TRBD2. The sequencing here drew on peripheral blood, taken in a trial of Ad26.COV2.S vaccine versus placebo. CDR3 amino acids: CATSVSAGGLSEQFF. In DNA, the CDR3 is TGTGCCACCAGTGTCTCAGCGGGGGGGCTATCTGAGCAGTTCTTC.